Below are 14 T cell receptor beta chains sequenced from a single sample in a study of T cell repertoires in cytomegalovirus infection. TCRdb analysed the reads with MiXCR anew, one entry per CDR3 protein. The repertoire holds roughly 350,000 distinct CDR3 sequences, with roughly 36% as singletons. These receptors have no known antigen. The specimen was cultured PBMCs, collected from culture after CMV antigen stimulation. These receptor sequences come from a human donor in good health (CMV status not recorded). Some clones in this sample may be carry-over from other donors' samples.

There are a few counts of this clonotype. This chain connects TRBV7-9 to TRBJ2-1; 14 nucleotides match TRBD2. V was clipped by 6 bases and J by 0 bases; unmatched bases: 10. Germline CDR1 is SEHNR and CDR2 is FQNEAQ (reference sequence). The CDR3 extends over 19 amino acids. CDR3 coding DNA: TGTGCCAGCAGTCCCGGGGGACTAGCGGGAGACCACTCCTACAATGAGCAGTTCTTC. It is translated as CASSPGGLAGDHSYNEQFF.

This clonotype was detected a few times. This chain uses TRBV6-1 with TRBJ1-2; unclear D gene. The CDR3 runs 13 residues. Germline loops: CDR1 MNHNS, CDR2 SASEGT. V was shortened by 8 bases and J by 4 bases, with 14 bases between the two germline ends. The CDR3 sequence is CASDQGLSYGYTF. CDR3 bases: TGTGCCAGCGACCAAGGACTGAGCTATGGCTACACCTTC.

The chain is built from TRBV7-2 and TRBJ1-5; 8 bases line up with TRBD1. V was clipped by 4 bases and J by 7 bases; unmatched bases: 9. Germline V gene sequence: CDR1 SGHTA, CDR2 FQGNSA. This CDR3 has 15 residues. Here the CDR3 reads CASSSTGGTGQPQHF. The CDR3 DNA reads TGTGCCAGCAGCTCAACAGGGGGGACTGGACAGCCCCAGCATTTT.

The V and J genes are TRBV2 and TRBJ1-1, with TRBD1 identical over 8 bases. Germline CDR1 and CDR2: SNHLY and FYNNEI. Germline trimming cut 0 bases from V and 1 base from J; bases unmatched to any gene: 1. This CDR3 has 15 amino acids. This CDR3 reads CASSEAQGANTEAFF. The CDR3 DNA reads as TGTGCCAGCAGTGAAGCTCAGGGGGCGAACACTGAAGCTTTCTTT.

The J gene is TRBJ2-1, the V gene TRBV5-1, with D tentatively TRBD1 or TRBD2 (5 bases each). V gave up 5 bases and J gave up 11 bases, with 20 bases separating them. From germline, CDR1 is SGHRS and CDR2 YFSETQ. This CDR3 spans 14 amino acids. CDR3 in DNA: TGCGCCAGCAGTCCCGGGGCACCCGAGGGTAAGCAGTTCTTC. Its translation: CASSPGAPEGKQFF.

This chain links TRBV6-2 or TRBV6-3 with TRBJ1-1; 11 bases are a match to TRBD1. Germline assignment: CDR1 MNHEY and CDR2 SVGEGT. With V trimmed by 6 bases and J by 0 bases, 3 bases remained unmatched. The CDR3 runs to 15 residues. DNA for the CDR3: TGTGCCAGCAGCCGGGACAGGGGGTTGAACACTGAAGCTTTCTTT. Its protein product is CASSRDRGLNTEAFF.

CDR3 amino acids: CSVISATLSTDTQYF. CDR3 sequence (DNA): TGCAGCGTCATTAGCGCGACACTAAGCACAGATACGCAGTATTTT. V gene TRBV29-1 combines with J gene TRBJ2-3, with D possibly being TRBD2 (5 bases). Germline values: CDR1 SQVTM, CDR2 ANQGSEA. This CDR3 region has 15 residues. The ends were cut back, 6 bases at V and 0 bases at J, with 16 bases in the middle.

The J gene is TRBJ2-7, the V gene TRBV19, with D possibly matching TRBD1 (5 bases). Trimming pared 10 bases from V and 5 bases from J, leaving 18 bases between. The germline CDR1 and CDR2 sequences are LNHDA and SQIVND (reference sequence). The CDR3 spans 13 residues. CDR3 sequence: CATHSPGRDEQYF. CDR3 DNA: TGTGCCACCCATAGCCCAGGGCGCGACGAGCAGTACTTC. Variable domain in full (rest from reference TRBV19 and TRBJ2-7): DGGITQSPKYLFRKEGQNVTLSCEQNLNHDAMYWYRQDPGQGLRLIYYSQIVNDFQKGDIAEGYSVSREKKESFPLTVTSAQKNPTAFYLCATHSPGRDEQYFGPGTRLTVT.

The rearrangement joins TRBV6-8 to TRBJ2-3; D is unclear. The CDR3 has 16 amino acids. Germline assignment: CDR1 MNHGY and CDR2 SAAAGT. V was shortened by 0 bases and J by 0 bases, with 10 bases between the two germline ends. The CDR3 loop is CASSYSTGRSTDTQYF. The CDR3 bases are TGTGCCAGCAGTTACTCGACGGGCAGAAGCACAGATACGCAGTATTTT.

This clonotype was found a few times. The chain couples TRBV7-2 to TRBJ2-5; 10 positions agree with TRBD2. Germline trimming cut 5 bases from V and 1 base from J; bases unmatched to any gene: 4. The CDR3 totals 15 residues. Germline V lookup: CDR1 SGHTA, CDR2 FQGNSA. The CDR3 protein is CASSPRTSGQETQYF. As DNA, the CDR3 is TGTGCCAGCAGCCCCCGGACTAGCGGCCAAGAGACCCAGTACTTC.

This clonotype was seen only a few times. The CDR3 loop is CASSQDSQLNYGYTF. The DNA of the CDR3 is TGCGCCAGCAGCCAAGACAGCCAGCTTAACTATGGCTACACCTTC. The J gene is TRBJ1-2, the V gene TRBV4-1, with D unresolved. The V end was cut by 0 bases, the J end by 1 base, with 9 bases between. The CDR3 sequence is 15 residues long. CDR1 and CDR2 from the germline V gene are MGHRA and YSYEKL.

Only a few counts were recorded for this clonotype. V and J are TRBV7-2 and TRBJ2-5; tentatively, D is TRBD2 (5 bases). V was cut by 0 bases and J by 5 bases, with 13 bases left in between. Germline loops: CDR1 SGHTA, CDR2 FQGNSA. The CDR3 runs to 15 residues. The CDR3 DNA is TGTGCCAGCAGCTTAGCCGTAAGAGGGCGGGAGACCCAGTACTTC. This translates into CASSLAVRGRETQYF.

The V and J genes are TRBV6-1 and TRBJ2-2; TRBD2 agrees at 12 bases. This CDR3 region has 16 residues. CDR1 is MNHNS, CDR2 SASEGT, per germline. The ends lost 5 bases at V and 4 bases at J; junction bases unmatched: 5. For the CDR3, the DNA is TGTGCCAGCAGTATGACTAGCGGGAGAGGCACCGGGGAGCTGTTTTTT. Its translation is CASSMTSGRGTGELFF.

Many counts were recorded for this clonotype. The chain carries TRBV6-2 or TRBV6-3 and TRBJ1-5; 8 positions agree with TRBD1. Germline-derived CDR1 and CDR2 are MNHEY and SVGEGT. The CDR3 runs 14 residues. Losses at the gene ends were 6 bases for V and 3 bases for J; bases not matched to a gene: 4. In DNA form, the CDR3 reads TGTGCCAGCAGGCGGACAGGGAACAATCAGCCCCAGCATTTT. Translating it yields CASRRTGNNQPQHF.